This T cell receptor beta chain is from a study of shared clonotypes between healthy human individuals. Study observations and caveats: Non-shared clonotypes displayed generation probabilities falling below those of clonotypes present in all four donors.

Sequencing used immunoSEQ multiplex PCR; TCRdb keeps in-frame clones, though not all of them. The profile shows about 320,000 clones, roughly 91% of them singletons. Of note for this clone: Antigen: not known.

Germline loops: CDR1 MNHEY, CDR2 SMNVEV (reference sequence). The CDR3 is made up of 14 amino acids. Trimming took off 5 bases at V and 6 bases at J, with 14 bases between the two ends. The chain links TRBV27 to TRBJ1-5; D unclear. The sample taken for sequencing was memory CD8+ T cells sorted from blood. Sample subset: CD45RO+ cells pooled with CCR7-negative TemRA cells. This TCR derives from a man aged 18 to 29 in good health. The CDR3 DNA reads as TGTGCCAGCAGTCCAGGAATTCGGGGTCAGCCCCAGCATTTT. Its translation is CASSPGIRGQPQHF.